A selection of T cell receptor beta chains follows, all from one sample in a study of OX40 agonist ivuxolimab in advanced cancers. Clones were read by immunoSEQ multiplex PCR, and TCRdb kept only the in-frame ones, dropping some. The sample lists about 94,000 clones, approximately 92% occurring once. The sample consisted of CD4+ or CD8+ T cells sorted from blood, taken in a trial of the OX40 agonist ivuxolimab. These receptor sequences come from an adult with an advanced solid tumor such as melanoma, head and neck, liver or kidney cancer. CDR3s include the opening cysteine and the closing phenylalanine or tryptophan. A D gene is named only where the DNA matches it firmly. Only some rows state a clone size, as once, few, many or a class for expanded clones.

V gene	D gene	clone size	J gene	CDR3 protein	CDR3 DNA
TRBV9	NA	NA	TRBJ2-2	CASSDYGELFF	TGTGCCAGCAGCGATTACGGGGAGCTGTTTTTT
TRBV28	TRBD1	NA	TRBJ2-7	CASSYRDRGPHEQYF	TGTGCCAGCAGTTACCGGGACAGGGGGCCCCACGAGCAGTACTTC
TRBV15	NA	once	TRBJ2-5	CANRDSTQETQYF	TGTGCCAACCGGGACTCAACCCAAGAGACCCAGTACTTC
TRBV15	NA	NA	TRBJ2-2	CATSRDGTGELFF	TGTGCCACCAGCAGAGATGGCACCGGGGAGCTGTTTTTT
TRBV2	TRBD2	NA	TRBJ2-7	CASSSGLAGIDEQYF	TGTGCCAGCAGTTCCGGACTAGCGGGAATAGACGAGCAGTACTTC
TRBV7-8	NA	NA	TRBJ1-5	CASSLAYSNQPQHF	TGTGCCAGCAGCTTAGCGTACAGCAATCAGCCCCAGCATTTT
TRBV5-4	TRBD1	NA	TRBJ2-7	CASSPGTAYEQYF	TGTGCCAGCAGCCCCGGGACAGCCTACGAGCAGTACTTC
TRBV7-8	TRBD1	NA	TRBJ2-7	CASSYDRGYEQYF	TGTGCCAGCAGCTACGACAGGGGGTACGAGCAGTACTTC
TRBV13	NA	once	TRBJ1-1	CASSSLGGGRVSTNTEAFF	TGTGCCAGCAGCTCCCTAGGGGGAGGAAGAGTCTCTACGAACACTGAAGCTTTCTTT
TRBV5-6	NA	NA	TRBJ2-5	CASSLDGHPGGETQYF	TGTGCCAGCAGCTTGGACGGCCATCCGGGCGGGGAGACCCAGTACTTC
TRBV6-5	TRBD2	NA	TRBJ2-2	CASSSGAGGNTGELFF	TGTGCCAGCAGTTCTGGAGCGGGAGGAAACACCGGGGAGCTGTTTTTT
TRBV6-6	NA	NA	TRBJ2-2	CASSDRGKGPGELFF	TGTGCCAGCAGTGACCGGGGCAAGGGGCCCGGGGAGCTGTTTTTT
TRBV12-5	NA	once	TRBJ1-2	CASGFLGGGPQSYTF	TGTGCTAGTGGTTTCCTCGGTGGAGGACCCCAGAGCTACACCTTC
TRBV6-5	NA	NA	TRBJ1-1	CASSSGVRTEAFF	TGTGCCAGCAGTTCAGGGGTTAGGACTGAAGCTTTCTTT
TRBV4-1	TRBD2	NA	TRBJ2-7	CASSEAGTSVDEQYF	TGCGCCAGCAGTGAGGCCGGGACTAGCGTGGACGAGCAGTACTTC
TRBV11-2	NA	NA	TRBJ2-2	CASSPLGRSNTGELFF	TGTGCCAGCAGCCCACTAGGCAGGTCTAACACCGGGGAGCTGTTTTTT
TRBV27	TRBD1	NA	TRBJ1-1	CASSLRGGGTEAFF	TGTGCCAGCAGTTTAAGAGGGGGCGGCACTGAAGCTTTCTTT
TRBV30	NA	few	TRBJ1-1	CAWDPGDTEAFF	TGTGCCTGGGACCCAGGGGACACTGAAGCTTTCTTT
TRBV6-5	NA	NA	TRBJ1-2	CASSPGYYGYTF	TGTGCCAGCTCCCCAGGGTACTATGGCTACACCTTC
TRBV27	NA	NA	TRBJ2-1	CASSFLTNMNEQFF	TGTGCCAGCAGTTTCCTTACCAACATGAATGAGCAGTTCTTC
TRBV5-6	NA	once	TRBJ2-3	CASSLGRGPTDTQYF	TGTGCCAGCAGCTTGGGGAGGGGGCCCACAGATACGCAGTATTTT
TRBV4-3	NA	NA	TRBJ2-1	CASSRGGSYNEQFF	TGCGCCAGCAGCAGGGGGGGCTCCTACAATGAGCAGTTCTTC
TRBV11-2	TRBD2	NA	TRBJ2-1	CASSLVYGGSFDNEQFF	TGTGCCAGCAGCTTAGTATACGGCGGGAGTTTCGATAATGAGCAGTTCTTC
TRBV7-9	TRBD1	once	TRBJ2-5	CASSSGQARETQYF	TGTGCCAGCAGCTCCGGACAGGCGCGGGAGACCCAGTACTTC
TRBV6-6	NA	NA	TRBJ2-3	CASSYSTATDTQYF	TGTGCCAGCAGTTACTCGACAGCCACAGATACGCAGTATTTT
TRBV9	NA	NA	TRBJ2-3	CASSPSGGTDTQYF	TGTGCCAGCAGCCCCAGTGGCGGCACAGATACGCAGTATTTT
TRBV19	NA	NA	TRBJ1-5	CASSEVAGRGQPQHF	TGTGCCAGTAGTGAGGTGGCAGGGCGAGGGCAGCCCCAGCATTTT
TRBV30	NA	NA	TRBJ2-7	CAWSVGGVPYEQYF	TGTGCCTGGAGTGTAGGGGGGGTTCCCTACGAGCAGTACTTC
TRBV25-1	NA	NA	TRBJ1-1	CASSESELPYTEAFF	TGTGCCAGCAGTGAATCAGAATTGCCTTACACTGAAGCTTTCTTT
TRBV15	NA	once	TRBJ2-2	CATSRDYGSANGELFF	TGTGCCACCAGCAGAGATTACGGCAGTGCTAACGGGGAGCTGTTTTTT
TRBV7-6	NA	NA	TRBJ2-7	CASSLASGSYEQYF	TGTGCCAGCAGCTTAGCTAGCGGTTCCTACGAGCAGTACTTC
TRBV27	TRBD1	NA	TRBJ2-7	CASSQGAGYEQYF	TGTGCCAGCAGTCAGGGGGCTGGCTACGAGCAGTACTTC
TRBV2	NA	NA	TRBJ2-1	CASSSARVEQFF	TGTGCCAGCAGTTCCGCCCGGGTGGAGCAGTTCTTC
TRBV14	NA	NA	TRBJ2-7	CASSQGGLYEQYF	TGTGCCAGCAGCCAAGGAGGGCTGTACGAGCAGTACTTC
TRBV27	NA	once	TRBJ2-5	CASSFQRAARRETQYF	TGTGCCAGCAGTTTCCAACGGGCAGCCCGGCGGGAGACCCAGTACTTC
TRBV11-3	NA	NA	TRBJ2-7	CASSLGGRTYEQYF	TGTGCCAGCAGCTTAGGAGGGAGGACTTACGAGCAGTACTTC
TRBV13	NA	NA	TRBJ1-1	CASSLGRTEAFF	TGTGCCAGCAGCTTAGGCCGCACTGAAGCTTTCTTT
TRBV4-1	NA	NA	TRBJ1-5	CASSQWEGRRDQPQHF	TGCGCCAGCAGCCAATGGGAAGGAAGAAGGGATCAGCCCCAGCATTTT
TRBV7-6	NA	few	TRBJ1-5	CERVQPQHF	TGTGAAAGGGTTCAGCCCCAGCATTTT
TRBV28	TRBD1	NA	TRBJ1-4	CASSTPLTQGAREKLFF	TGTGCCAGCAGTACGCCCCTCACACAGGGGGCGCGTGAAAAACTGTTTTTT
TRBV27	TRBD1	NA	TRBJ2-7	CASTGTGGTREQYF	TGTGCCAGCACTGGGACAGGGGGAACTAGGGAGCAGTACTTC
TRBV28	NA	NA	TRBJ1-1	CASSSGDGNTEAFF	TGTGCCAGCAGTTCCGGCGACGGGAACACTGAAGCTTTCTTT
TRBV27	TRBD1	NA	TRBJ2-7	CASSVTGGPSYEQYF	TGTGCCAGCAGTGTAACAGGGGGTCCCTCCTACGAGCAGTACTTC
TRBV27	NA	NA	TRBJ2-7	CASSRDDDYEQYF	TGTGCCAGCAGCCGGGACGACGACTACGAGCAGTACTTC
TRBV5-6	NA	once	TRBJ2-4	CASSLWGFENIQYF	TGTGCCAGCAGCTTGTGGGGGTTTGAAAACATTCAGTACTTC
TRBV7-9	NA	NA	TRBJ2-7	CASSSPQGPYEQYF	TGTGCCAGCAGCTCCCCGCAGGGGCCTTACGAGCAGTACTTC
TRBV19	NA	NA	TRBJ1-5	CASSIPDSWNQPQHF	TGTGCCAGTAGTATACCGGACAGCTGGAATCAGCCCCAGCATTTT
TRBV10-2	NA	NA	TRBJ2-3	CASSVPTDTQYF	TGCGCCAGTTCGGTTCCCACAGATACGCAGTATTTT
TRBV6-5	NA	NA	TRBJ2-7	CASNNVGSLYEQYF	TGTGCCAGCAATAATGTCGGCAGTCTCTACGAGCAGTACTTC
TRBV7-2	NA	NA	TRBJ2-3	CASSPNRADTQYF	TGTGCCAGCAGCCCCAACCGGGCAGATACGCAGTATTTT